This T cell receptor (beta chain) appears in the sequencing data of a study of OX40 agonist ivuxolimab in advanced cancers. Study context: The dose-escalation cohort was roughly 84% male, with a mean age of approximately 61 years, ranging about 20 to 85.

Method: immunoSEQ multiplex PCR; TCRdb's copy keeps in-frame clones and lacks some. This sample has around 71,000 clones, with about 88% found just once. In the case of this clone: Its antigen is not known.

General study findings and limits: Expanded clones belonging to CD8+ T cells outnumbered, on average, those of CD4+.

CDR3 length: 15 residues. The germline V gene has CDR1 SGHNT and CDR2 YYREEE (reference sequence). Trimming took off 0 bases at V and 7 bases at J, with 14 bases between the two ends. The rearrangement joins TRBV5-4 to TRBJ1-5, with D possibly matching TRBD1 (6 bases). The material sequenced was CD4+ or CD8+ T cells sorted from blood, taken in a trial of the OX40 agonist ivuxolimab. The sequence came from an adult with an advanced solid tumor such as melanoma, head and neck, liver or kidney cancer. CDR3 region: CASSLDGGAEQPQHF. The CDR3 DNA is TGTGCCAGCAGCTTGGATGGGGGGGCAGAACAGCCCCAGCATTTT. The whole variable domain, filled in from reference TRBV5-4 and TRBJ1-5, reads ETGVTQSPTHLIKTRGQQVTLRCSSQSGHNTVSWYQQALGQGPQFIFQYYREEENGRGNFPPRFSGLQFPNYSSELNVNALELDDSALYLCASSLDGGAEQPQHFGDGTRLSIL.